This T cell receptor beta chain stems from a study of blood T cell repertoires in COVID-19 (dated by TCRdb to the early 2020s). Regarding the research as a whole: The collaborator samples originated in the United States, Italy and Spain and spanned the acute and convalescent phases of COVID-19. The material from the prospective study consisted of cDNA or gDNA derived from T cells, B-cell-depleted T cells, or PBMCs. Nearly every sample came with metadata listing a de-identified subject ID, COVID-19 status, age in years and sex. The repertoires were released in a freely available public database meant as a resource for research on the immune response to SARS-CoV-2. Samples came from the ongoing ImmuneRACE study (first 160 participants) plus 1,254 subjects from 6 global collaborators. Subjects who had been exposed to COVID-19, were actively infected with it, or had recovered from it provided the deeply sampled blood TCRbeta repertoires that made up the dataset. Where available, HLA class I and class II types were obtained from metadata supplied by the sample provider rather than from assay-based typing. Broad study findings and their caveats: The amount of clinical and demographic metadata varied by source and participant and was provided uncurated.

V was cut back by 4 bases and J by 1 base, leaving a gap of 14 bases between them. CDR1 and CDR2, per the germline V gene, are SGHVS and FQNEAQ. Spanning cysteine to phenylalanine, the CDR3 consists of 15 amino acids. Left in the record is the CDR3 DNA by itself, 45 bases read in frame from the first base. The immunoSEQ Assay, a bias-controlled multiplex PCR, was used to amplify TCRbeta CDR3 regions from genomic DNA. The original methods were these. Nucleated cell counts per sample were estimated from amplification of reference gene primers within the assay. Sequence reads were collapsed and filtered to measure the absolute abundance of every unique TCRbeta CDR3 rearrangement. For each sample, productive Simpson clonality was calculated by taking the square root of Simpson's diversity index across productive rearrangements. TCRdb took this table from immuneACCESS and kept in-frame rearrangements with V and J called. Such tables lack part of the clones; where checked against another copy, unresolved V genes explain under half of the gap, and the rest is unexplained. V and J calls plus clone size are reproduced from that table; the DNA served to infer D and trimming. Present in this sample are about 190,000 clones, around 85% of which were seen just once. The ten largest clones add up to roughly 12% of the sample.

With respect to this clone: There is no known antigen for this receptor. No per-base quality is available; no much larger clone lies one base away.

Each collaborating institution followed its own protocols to collect whole blood in K2EDTA tubes. Collaborator samples were shipped for TCRbeta analysis as frozen whole blood, isolated PBMCs, or DNA extracted from either sample type. The sequence joins TRBV7-8 to TRBJ2-7, and possibly TRBD2, on 7 matching bases. What was sequenced was peripheral blood. The sequence derives from a woman aged 50 to 60 with acute or convalescent COVID-19. The CDR3 region: CASSSRGAGSYEQYF. Here is the DNA: TGTGCCAGCAGCTCCCGGGGGGCAGGGTCCTACGAGCAGTACTTC.